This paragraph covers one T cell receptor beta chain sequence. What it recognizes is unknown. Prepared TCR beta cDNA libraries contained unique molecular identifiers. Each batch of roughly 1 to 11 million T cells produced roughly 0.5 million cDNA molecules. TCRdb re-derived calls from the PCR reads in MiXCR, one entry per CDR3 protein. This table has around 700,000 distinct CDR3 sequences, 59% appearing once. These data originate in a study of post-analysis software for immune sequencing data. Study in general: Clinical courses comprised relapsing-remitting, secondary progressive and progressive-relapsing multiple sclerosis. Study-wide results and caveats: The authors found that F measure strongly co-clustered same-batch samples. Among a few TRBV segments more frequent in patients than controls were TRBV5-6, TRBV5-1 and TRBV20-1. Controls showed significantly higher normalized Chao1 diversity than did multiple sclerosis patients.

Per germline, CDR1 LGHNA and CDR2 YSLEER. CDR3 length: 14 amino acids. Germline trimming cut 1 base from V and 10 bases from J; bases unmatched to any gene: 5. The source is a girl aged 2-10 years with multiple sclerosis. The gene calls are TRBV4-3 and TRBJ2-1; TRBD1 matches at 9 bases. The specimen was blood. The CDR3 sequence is CASSQGQGEEEQFF. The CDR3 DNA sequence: TGCGCCAGCAGCCAAGGACAGGGGGAAGAGGAGCAGTTCTTC.